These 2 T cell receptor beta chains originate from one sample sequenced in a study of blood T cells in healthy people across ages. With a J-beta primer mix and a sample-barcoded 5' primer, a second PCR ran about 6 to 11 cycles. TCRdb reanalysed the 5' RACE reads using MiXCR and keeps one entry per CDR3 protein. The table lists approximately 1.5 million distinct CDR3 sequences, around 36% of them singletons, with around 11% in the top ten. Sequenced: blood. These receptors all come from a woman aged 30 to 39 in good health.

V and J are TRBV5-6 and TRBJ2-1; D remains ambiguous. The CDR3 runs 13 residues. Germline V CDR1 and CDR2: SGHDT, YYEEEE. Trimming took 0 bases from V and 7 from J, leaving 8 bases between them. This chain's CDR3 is CASSLALRNEQFF. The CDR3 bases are TGTGCCAGCAGCTTGGCACTTCGAAATGAGCAGTTCTTC.

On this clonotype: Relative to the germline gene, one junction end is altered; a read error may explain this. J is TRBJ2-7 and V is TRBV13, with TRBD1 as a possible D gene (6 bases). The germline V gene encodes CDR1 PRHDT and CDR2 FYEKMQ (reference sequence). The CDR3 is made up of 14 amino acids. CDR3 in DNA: TGTACCAGCAGCTTAGGGGACAACTTCTACGAGCAGTACTTC. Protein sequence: CTSSLGDNFYEQYF.